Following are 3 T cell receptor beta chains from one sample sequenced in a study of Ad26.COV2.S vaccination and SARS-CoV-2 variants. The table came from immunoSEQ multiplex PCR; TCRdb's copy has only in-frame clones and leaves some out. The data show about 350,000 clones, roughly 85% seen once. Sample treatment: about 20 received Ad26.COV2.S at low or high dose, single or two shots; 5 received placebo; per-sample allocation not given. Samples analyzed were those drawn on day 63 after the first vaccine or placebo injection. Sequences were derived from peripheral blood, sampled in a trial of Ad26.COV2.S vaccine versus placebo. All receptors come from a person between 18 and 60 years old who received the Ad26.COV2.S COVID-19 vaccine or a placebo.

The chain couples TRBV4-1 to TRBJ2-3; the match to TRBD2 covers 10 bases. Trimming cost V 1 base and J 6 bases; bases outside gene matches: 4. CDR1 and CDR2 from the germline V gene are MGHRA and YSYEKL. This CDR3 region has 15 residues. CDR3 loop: CASSQVSGGRDTQYF. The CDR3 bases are TGCGCCAGCAGCCAAGTTAGCGGGGGGCGGGATACGCAGTATTTT.

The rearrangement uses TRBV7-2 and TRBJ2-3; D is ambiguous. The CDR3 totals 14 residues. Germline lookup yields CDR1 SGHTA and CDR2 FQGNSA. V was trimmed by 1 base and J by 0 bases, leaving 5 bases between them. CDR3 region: CASSLDPSTDTQYF. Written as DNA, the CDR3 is TGTGCCAGCAGCTTAGATCCTAGCACAGATACGCAGTATTTT.

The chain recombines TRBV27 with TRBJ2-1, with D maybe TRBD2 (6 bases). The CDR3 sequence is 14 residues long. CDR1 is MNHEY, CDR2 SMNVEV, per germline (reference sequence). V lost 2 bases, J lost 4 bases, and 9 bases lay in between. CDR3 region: CASSLPGLYNEQFF. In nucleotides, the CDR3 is TGTGCCAGCAGTTTACCCGGACTATACAATGAGCAGTTCTTC.